Listed below are T cell receptor beta chains from one sample, sequenced in a study of T cell responses to AZD1222 COVID-19 vaccine. Method: immunoSEQ multiplex PCR; TCRdb's copy keeps in-frame clones and lacks some. The sample holds around 160,000 clones; just over 90% are singletons and the top ten take about 1.9%. The material sequenced was peripheral blood, taken on day 0 of AZD1222 vaccination. These receptors were obtained from an adult in good health. CDR3s include the opening cysteine and the closing phenylalanine or tryptophan. Each record gives: clone size, J gene, V gene, D gene, CDR3 DNA, CDR3 protein. The D gene is left open where the match is weak. Not every row has a clone size; where given, it reads once, few, many or a size class.

size: .
J: TRBJ1-1
V: TRBV6-5
D: .
DNA: TGTGCCAGCAGTTCCAATGCGGGGGATTGGAACACTGAAGCTTTCTTT
CDR3: CASSSNAGDWNTEAFF

size: .
J: TRBJ1-3
V: TRBV18
D: .
DNA: TGTGCCAGCTCACCGGGAAACACCATATATTTT
CDR3: CASSPGNTIYF

size: .
J: TRBJ2-7
V: TRBV19
D: .
DNA: TGTGCCAGTAGTATATTACCATCCCGCCCCAGCGAGCAGTACTTC
CDR3: CASSILPSRPSEQYF

size: .
J: TRBJ1-6
V: TRBV2
D: .
DNA: TGTGCCAGCCTAGGAGGAAGCTCCTATAATTCACCCCTCCACTTT
CDR3: CASLGGSSYNSPLHF

size: .
J: TRBJ1-1
V: TRBV5-4
D: .
DNA: TGTGCCAGCAGCTTGTCTCTCCTAGACGCTGAAGCTTTCTTT
CDR3: CASSLSLLDAEAFF

size: .
J: TRBJ1-2
V: TRBV5-4
D: .
DNA: TGTGCCAGCAGCCCCACGGCCGGAACAGGGTCCACCTATGGCTACACCTTC
CDR3: CASSPTAGTGSTYGYTF

size: .
J: TRBJ1-6
V: TRBV7-8
D: .
DNA: TGTGCCAGCAGCGGGACGGGGGCTTATAATTCACCCCTCCACTTT
CDR3: CASSGTGAYNSPLHF

size: .
J: TRBJ2-3
V: TRBV9
D: .
DNA: TGTGCCAGCAGCGCGGTCGGGGCCCCAAGCACAGATACGCAGTATTTT
CDR3: CASSAVGAPSTDTQYF

size: once
J: TRBJ2-3
V: TRBV30
D: TRBD2
DNA: TGTGCCTTAGGACTAGCGGATACGCAGTATTTT
CDR3: CALGLADTQYF

size: few
J: TRBJ1-2
V: TRBV20-1
D: .
DNA: TGCAGTGCTAGTCTAGACTATGGCTACACCTTC
CDR3: CSASLDYGYTF

size: .
J: TRBJ1-2
V: TRBV19
D: .
DNA: TGTGCCAGTAGTCGCCCGGGTACCTATGGCTACACCTTC
CDR3: CASSRPGTYGYTF

size: .
J: TRBJ2-1
V: TRBV5-8
D: TRBD1
DNA: TGTGCCAGCAGCTTGTATCAGGGGGCCTCCGCTAATGAGCAGTTCTTC
CDR3: CASSLYQGASANEQFF